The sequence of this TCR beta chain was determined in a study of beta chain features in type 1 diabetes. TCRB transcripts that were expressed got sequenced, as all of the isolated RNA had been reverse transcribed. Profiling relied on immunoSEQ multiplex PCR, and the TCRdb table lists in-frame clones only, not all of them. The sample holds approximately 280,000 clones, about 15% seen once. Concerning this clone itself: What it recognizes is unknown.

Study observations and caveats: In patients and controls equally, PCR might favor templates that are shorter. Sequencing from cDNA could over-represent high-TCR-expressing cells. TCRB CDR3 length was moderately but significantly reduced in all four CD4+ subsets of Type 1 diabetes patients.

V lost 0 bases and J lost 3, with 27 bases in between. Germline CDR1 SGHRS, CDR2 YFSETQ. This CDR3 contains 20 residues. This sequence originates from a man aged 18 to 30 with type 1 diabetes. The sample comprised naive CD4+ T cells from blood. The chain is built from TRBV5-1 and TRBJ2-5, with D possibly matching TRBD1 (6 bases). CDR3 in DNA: TGCGCCAGCAGCTTGGGGCGACTCCGGAGGACAGTGAATGAAGAAGAGACCCAGTACTTC. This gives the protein CASSLGRLRRTVNEEETQYF.